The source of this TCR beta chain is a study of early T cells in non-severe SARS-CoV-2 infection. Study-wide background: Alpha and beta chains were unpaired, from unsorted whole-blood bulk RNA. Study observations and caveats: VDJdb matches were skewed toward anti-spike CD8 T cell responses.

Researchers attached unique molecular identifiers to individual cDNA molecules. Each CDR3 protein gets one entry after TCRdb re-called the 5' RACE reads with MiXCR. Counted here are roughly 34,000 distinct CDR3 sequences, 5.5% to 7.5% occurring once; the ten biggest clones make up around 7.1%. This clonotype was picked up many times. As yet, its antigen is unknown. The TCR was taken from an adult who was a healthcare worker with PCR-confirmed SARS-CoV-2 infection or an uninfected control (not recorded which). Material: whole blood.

This CDR3 reads CASSEVEAIAGYEQYF. Written as DNA, the CDR3 is TGTGCCAGCAGTGAAGTGGAGGCCATCGCGGGCTACGAGCAGTACTTC. The chain has TRBV2 and TRBJ2-7; perhaps TRBD2 as D (5 bases). This CDR3 region has 16 residues. Trimming removed 1 base at V and 3 bases at J, with 16 bases between. Germline-derived CDR1 and CDR2 are SNHLY and FYNNEI.